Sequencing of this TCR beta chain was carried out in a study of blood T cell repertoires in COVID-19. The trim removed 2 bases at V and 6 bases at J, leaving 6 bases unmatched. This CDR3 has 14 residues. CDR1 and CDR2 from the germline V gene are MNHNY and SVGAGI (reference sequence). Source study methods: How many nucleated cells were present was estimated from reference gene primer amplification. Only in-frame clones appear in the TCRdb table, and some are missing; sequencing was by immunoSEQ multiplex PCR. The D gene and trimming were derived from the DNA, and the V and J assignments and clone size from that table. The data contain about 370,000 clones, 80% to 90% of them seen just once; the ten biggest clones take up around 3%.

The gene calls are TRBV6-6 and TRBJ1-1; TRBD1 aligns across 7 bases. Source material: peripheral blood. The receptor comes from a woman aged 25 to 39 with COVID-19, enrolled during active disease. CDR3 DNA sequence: TGTGCCAGCAGTTACAGGGGGCTTGGCGCTGAAGCTTTCTTT. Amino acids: CASSYRGLGAEAFF.